This TCR beta chain was sequenced for a study of blood T cells in healthy people across ages. PCR was performed a second time for about 7 to 11 cycles using a sample-barcoded 5' primer and a J-beta primer mix. MiXCR, run by TCRdb on the 5' RACE reads, gives a single entry per CDR3 protein. The top ten clones hold 30% to 35% of a sample with about 680,000 distinct CDR3 sequences, 45% to 50% of them seen once. Study outcomes and limitations: Per-million-T-cell TCR beta diversity fell roughly linearly with age.

Donor samples were obtained from healthy Caucasian individuals from Russia, aged 6 to 90. The CDR3 consists of 18 residues. Germline V lookup: CDR1 KGHDR, CDR2 SFDVKD. V shed 3 bases and J 0 bases; nucleotides not matched to a gene: 8. Points on this clonotype: Its antigen is not identified.

The receptor was derived from a woman in her sixties in good health. The rearrangement joins TRBV24-1 to TRBJ2-1, with 9 bases that match TRBD1. What was sequenced was blood. Written as DNA, the CDR3 is TGTGCCACCAGTGATGTTATACCGGGACAGGGCTCCTACAATGAGCAGTTCTTC. Translated, it gives CATSDVIPGQGSYNEQFF.